This is a list of T cell receptor beta chains from one sample in a study of cytomegalovirus exposure and HLA in healthy donors. Clones were sequenced by immunoSEQ multiplex PCR, and TCRdb holds only the in-frame ones, with some missing. Seen here are around 150,000 clones, 82% observed once, and the top ten hold approximately 1.5%. The sample was PBMCs. Receptors were obtained from a girl aged 5-17 years in good health and CMV-seropositive. The CDR3 runs from the conserved cysteine through the conserved F or W. The order of the fields is D gene, J gene, clone size, V gene, CDR3 protein, CDR3 DNA. D genes are given only for firm matches. Clone size is not always given. Where it is, it says once, few, many or a class for expanded clones.

d_call: TRBD2; j_call: TRBJ2-2; clone_size: -; v_call: TRBV10-3; cdr3_aa: CAISDRISGSPGELFF; cdr3_nt: TGTGCCATCAGTGATAGGATCAGCGGGAGCCCCGGGGAGCTGTTTTTT
d_call: TRBD2; j_call: TRBJ2-5; clone_size: few; v_call: TRBV7-9; cdr3_aa: CASSDPGGETQYF; cdr3_nt: TGTGCCAGCAGCGATCCGGGGGGAGAGACCCAGTACTTC
d_call: -; j_call: TRBJ2-1; clone_size: -; v_call: TRBV7-9; cdr3_aa: CSSSLTRDEQFF; cdr3_nt: TGTTCCAGCAGCTTAACTAGGGATGAGCAGTTCTTC
d_call: -; j_call: TRBJ1-3; clone_size: -; v_call: TRBV30; cdr3_aa: CAWSVYGANTIYF; cdr3_nt: TGTGCCTGGAGTGTTTACGGTGCGAACACCATATATTTT
d_call: -; j_call: TRBJ2-5; clone_size: -; v_call: TRBV20-1; cdr3_aa: CSAPPKLAQYF; cdr3_nt: TGCAGTGCCCCACCTAAGCTGGCCCAGTACTTC
d_call: TRBD1; j_call: TRBJ1-5; clone_size: -; v_call: TRBV6-1; cdr3_aa: CASSEGQGVGYSNQPQHF; cdr3_nt: TGTGCCAGCAGTGAAGGGCAGGGGGTGGGGTATAGCAATCAGCCCCAGCATTTT
d_call: TRBD1; j_call: TRBJ2-2; clone_size: -; v_call: TRBV13; cdr3_aa: CASSRPDRGNTGELFF; cdr3_nt: TGTGCCAGCAGCCGGCCGGACAGGGGTAACACCGGGGAGCTGTTTTTT
d_call: -; j_call: TRBJ1-2; clone_size: -; v_call: TRBV5-1; cdr3_aa: CASSLEGQLNYGYTF; cdr3_nt: TGCGCCAGCAGCTTGGAAGGACAGCTTAACTATGGCTACACCTTC
d_call: -; j_call: TRBJ1-5; clone_size: -; v_call: TRBV7-9; cdr3_aa: CASSRSGGNQPQHF; cdr3_nt: TGTGCCAGCAGCCGATCAGGGGGCAATCAGCCCCAGCATTTT
d_call: -; j_call: TRBJ1-1; clone_size: -; v_call: TRBV11-3; cdr3_aa: CASSLNGDKSTEAFF; cdr3_nt: TGTGCCAGCAGCTTAAACGGGGACAAGAGCACTGAAGCTTTCTTT
d_call: -; j_call: TRBJ1-1; clone_size: -; v_call: TRBV25-1; cdr3_aa: CASSGTALNTEAFF; cdr3_nt: TGTGCCAGCAGTGGTACAGCCCTGAACACTGAAGCTTTCTTT
d_call: TRBD1; j_call: TRBJ1-2; clone_size: -; v_call: TRBV6-5; cdr3_aa: CASSSHTGGLYYGYTF; cdr3_nt: TGTGCCAGCAGTTCCCATACAGGGGGCTTGTACTATGGCTACACCTTC
d_call: TRBD1; j_call: TRBJ2-7; clone_size: -; v_call: TRBV5-5; cdr3_aa: CASSRPGTAYEQYF; cdr3_nt: TGTGCCAGCAGCCGCCCCGGGACAGCCTACGAGCAGTACTTC
d_call: -; j_call: TRBJ1-2; clone_size: -; v_call: TRBV7-4; cdr3_aa: CASSLSQGLQGRLYGYTF; cdr3_nt: TGTGCCAGCAGCTTATCCCAAGGCTTGCAGGGGCGCCTCTATGGCTACACCTTC
d_call: TRBD2; j_call: TRBJ2-7; clone_size: few; v_call: TRBV18; cdr3_aa: CASSPGDYAVYEQYF; cdr3_nt: TGTGCCAGCTCACCAGGGGACTATGCTGTCTACGAGCAGTACTTC
d_call: TRBD1; j_call: TRBJ1-4; clone_size: -; v_call: TRBV19; cdr3_aa: CASSRQGSNEKLFF; cdr3_nt: TGTGCCAGTAGCCGACAGGGCAGCAACGAAAAACTGTTTTTT
d_call: TRBD1; j_call: TRBJ1-2; clone_size: -; v_call: TRBV6-5; cdr3_aa: CASTPPGTGTYTF; cdr3_nt: TGTGCCAGCACCCCTCCGGGGACAGGGACCTACACCTTC
d_call: -; j_call: TRBJ2-2; clone_size: -; v_call: TRBV5-1; cdr3_aa: CASSLGLPGELFF; cdr3_nt: TGCGCCAGCAGCTTGGGACTACCCGGGGAGCTGTTTTTT
d_call: TRBD1; j_call: TRBJ2-7; clone_size: few; v_call: TRBV27; cdr3_aa: CASSLRGTVNEQYF; cdr3_nt: TGTGCCAGCAGTTTGCGTGGGACAGTTAACGAGCAGTACTTC
d_call: -; j_call: TRBJ2-1; clone_size: -; v_call: TRBV14; cdr3_aa: CASSQGLYNEQFF; cdr3_nt: TGTGCCAGCAGTCAGGGGTTATACAATGAGCAGTTCTTC
d_call: TRBD1; j_call: TRBJ2-1; clone_size: -; v_call: TRBV25-1; cdr3_aa: CASSEVGGGEQFF; cdr3_nt: TGTGCCAGCAGTGAAGTAGGGGGCGGTGAGCAGTTCTTC
d_call: TRBD1; j_call: TRBJ2-1; clone_size: -; v_call: TRBV27; cdr3_aa: CASRAGQGSYNEQFF; cdr3_nt: TGTGCCAGCAGGGCAGGACAGGGGTCCTACAATGAGCAGTTCTTC
d_call: -; j_call: TRBJ1-4; clone_size: -; v_call: TRBV21-1; cdr3_aa: CASSKAEALNEKLFF; cdr3_nt: TGTGCCAGCAGCAAAGCGGAGGCCCTTAATGAAAAACTGTTTTTT
d_call: -; j_call: TRBJ1-1; clone_size: -; v_call: TRBV28; cdr3_aa: CASSFTYRWANTEAFF; cdr3_nt: TGTGCCAGCAGTTTTACCTATAGGTGGGCGAACACTGAAGCTTTCTTT
d_call: -; j_call: TRBJ2-5; clone_size: -; v_call: TRBV10-2; cdr3_aa: CASSEGDPRNWETQYF; cdr3_nt: TGCGCCAGCAGTGAGGGAGACCCGAGGAATTGGGAGACCCAGTACTTC
d_call: -; j_call: TRBJ1-2; clone_size: -; v_call: TRBV7-2; cdr3_aa: CASSLAPFYGYTF; cdr3_nt: TGTGCCAGCAGCCTAGCCCCCTTCTATGGCTACACCTTC
d_call: TRBD2; j_call: TRBJ2-7; clone_size: -; v_call: TRBV28; cdr3_aa: CASSGVGGDPGEQYF; cdr3_nt: TGTGCCAGCAGTGGGGTGGGGGGGGATCCGGGCGAGCAGTACTTC
d_call: TRBD1; j_call: TRBJ1-4; clone_size: -; v_call: TRBV28; cdr3_aa: CASSPRPGTGETNEKLFF; cdr3_nt: TGTGCCAGCAGTCCGCGCCCCGGGACAGGGGAAACTAATGAAAAACTGTTTTTT
d_call: -; j_call: TRBJ2-7; clone_size: -; v_call: TRBV21-1; cdr3_aa: CASSKVGGGEQYF; cdr3_nt: TGTGCCAGCAGCAAAGTAGGGGGCGGCGAGCAGTACTTC
d_call: -; j_call: TRBJ2-7; clone_size: -; v_call: TRBV2; cdr3_aa: CASSGLGVYEQYF; cdr3_nt: TGTGCCAGCAGTGGCCTAGGGGTCTACGAGCAGTACTTC
d_call: -; j_call: TRBJ1-1; clone_size: few; v_call: TRBV25-1; cdr3_aa: CASRGDWGTEAFF; cdr3_nt: TGTGCCAGCAGGGGGGATTGGGGGACAGAAGCTTTCTTT
d_call: TRBD1; j_call: TRBJ1-5; clone_size: once; v_call: TRBV18; cdr3_aa: CASSPGTGGGSNQPQHF; cdr3_nt: TGTGCCAGCTCACCAGGGACAGGGGGCGGGAGCAATCAGCCCCAGCATTTT
d_call: TRBD1; j_call: TRBJ1-5; clone_size: -; v_call: TRBV6-6; cdr3_aa: CASSLGTVNQPQHF; cdr3_nt: TGTGCCAGCAGTTTGGGGACAGTAAATCAGCCCCAGCATTTT
d_call: TRBD2; j_call: TRBJ2-2; clone_size: -; v_call: TRBV7-2; cdr3_aa: CASSFETSGTGELFF; cdr3_nt: TGTGCCAGCAGCTTCGAGACTAGCGGTACCGGGGAGCTGTTTTTT
d_call: -; j_call: TRBJ2-5; clone_size: -; v_call: TRBV28; cdr3_aa: CASSGGQETQYF; cdr3_nt: TGTGCCAGCAGCGGAGGACAAGAGACCCAGTACTTC
d_call: TRBD1; j_call: TRBJ2-2; clone_size: -; v_call: TRBV28; cdr3_aa: CASSLCGQGIGSGELFF; cdr3_nt: TGTGCCAGCAGTTTATGCGGACAGGGAATCGGGTCCGGGGAGCTGTTTTTT
d_call: -; j_call: TRBJ1-1; clone_size: -; v_call: TRBV21-1; cdr3_aa: CASSTGGSNTEAFF; cdr3_nt: TGTGCCAGCAGCACCGGGGGATCGAACACTGAAGCTTTCTTT
d_call: TRBD2; j_call: TRBJ2-7; clone_size: -; v_call: TRBV25-1; cdr3_aa: CASSKQIGTSGDYEQYF; cdr3_nt: TGTGCCAGCAGTAAACAAATAGGGACTAGCGGAGATTACGAGCAGTACTTC
d_call: TRBD1; j_call: TRBJ2-7; clone_size: once; v_call: TRBV28; cdr3_aa: CASSPGQGGYEQYF; cdr3_nt: TGTGCCAGCAGTCCCGGACAGGGGGGTTACGAGCAGTACTTC
d_call: -; j_call: TRBJ1-1; clone_size: -; v_call: TRBV18; cdr3_aa: CASSPPSTFQGAAFF; cdr3_nt: TGTGCCAGCTCACCACCATCAACTTTTCAGGGTGCAGCTTTCTTT
d_call: -; j_call: TRBJ1-1; clone_size: -; v_call: TRBV5-1; cdr3_aa: CASSSSTGYTEAFF; cdr3_nt: TGCGCCAGCAGTTCGTCGACAGGATATACTGAAGCTTTCTTT
d_call: -; j_call: TRBJ2-6; clone_size: few; v_call: TRBV27; cdr3_aa: CATKRVSGANVLTF; cdr3_nt: TGTGCCACCAAACGGGTCTCTGGGGCCAACGTCCTGACTTTC
d_call: -; j_call: TRBJ2-7; clone_size: -; v_call: TRBV30; cdr3_aa: CAWSPDNHEQYF; cdr3_nt: TGTGCCTGGAGTCCAGACAATCACGAGCAGTACTTC
d_call: -; j_call: TRBJ1-3; clone_size: -; v_call: TRBV5-6; cdr3_aa: CASSLGRRWGNTIYF; cdr3_nt: TGTGCCAGCAGCCTGGGACGGAGGTGGGGAAACACCATATATTTT
d_call: -; j_call: TRBJ1-2; clone_size: -; v_call: TRBV7-2; cdr3_aa: CASSLARSSYGYTF; cdr3_nt: TGTGCCAGCAGCTTAGCTCGTTCTAGCTATGGCTACACCTTC
d_call: -; j_call: TRBJ1-1; clone_size: -; v_call: TRBV7-9; cdr3_aa: CASSLLQGWTEAFF; cdr3_nt: TGTGCCAGCAGCTTGCTTCAGGGGTGGACTGAAGCTTTCTTT
d_call: -; j_call: TRBJ1-4; clone_size: once; v_call: TRBV28; cdr3_aa: CASSLTGGQGREKLFF; cdr3_nt: TGTGCCAGCAGTTTAACGGGAGGTCAGGGACGAGAAAAACTGTTTTTT
d_call: -; j_call: TRBJ2-7; clone_size: -; v_call: TRBV30; cdr3_aa: CAWSVQGYEQYF; cdr3_nt: TGTGCCTGGAGTGTACAGGGTTACGAGCAGTACTTC
d_call: TRBD2; j_call: TRBJ2-1; clone_size: -; v_call: TRBV2; cdr3_aa: CASSGTSETYNEQFF; cdr3_nt: TGTGCCAGCAGCGGGACTAGCGAGACCTACAATGAGCAGTTCTTC
d_call: -; j_call: TRBJ1-1; clone_size: -; v_call: TRBV6-1; cdr3_aa: CASRHKDTEGTEAFF; cdr3_nt: TGTGCCAGCAGACATAAGGACACCGAAGGGACTGAAGCTTTCTTT
d_call: -; j_call: TRBJ2-5; clone_size: -; v_call: TRBV5-6; cdr3_aa: CASSLAGTQYF; cdr3_nt: TGTGCCAGCAGCTTGGCGGGGACCCAGTACTTC
d_call: TRBD2; j_call: TRBJ2-1; clone_size: -; v_call: TRBV11-2; cdr3_aa: CASSLNRAGGIGAYNEQFF; cdr3_nt: TGTGCCAGCAGCTTAAACCGTGCGGGAGGCATTGGAGCCTACAATGAGCAGTTCTTC
d_call: TRBD1; j_call: TRBJ1-1; clone_size: -; v_call: TRBV5-1; cdr3_aa: CASFQGAEAFF; cdr3_nt: TGCGCCAGCTTCCAGGGGGCTGAAGCTTTCTTT
d_call: TRBD1; j_call: TRBJ2-7; clone_size: -; v_call: TRBV4-3; cdr3_aa: CASSPDRGTYEQYF; cdr3_nt: TGCGCCAGCAGCCCCGACAGGGGCACCTACGAGCAGTACTTC